This T cell receptor (beta chain) derives from a study of cytomegalovirus exposure and HLA in healthy donors (dated by TCRdb to about 2017). The study in broad terms: An earlier analysis of roughly 500 of the donors reported over 250 Gb of sequence data and roughly 120 million unique TCR beta sequences obtained from some 170 million T cells. Along with the approximately 700-subject first cohort, a separate validation cohort of over 90 different subjects was used. On average, around 230,000 unique TCR beta nucleotide sequences were sequenced per donor among a few hundred genotyped donors of the cohort, with about 17% of those sequences being non-productive. The study was designed to test whether signatures of past pathogen exposure could be identified by cataloging public T cell receptors. To study patterns of TCR occurrence, a later analysis re-analyzed previously published TCR beta repertoires from 666 donors and added high-resolution HLA genotyping. High-throughput TCR immunosequencing, statistical association of individual TCRs with disease status, and machine learning were combined to predict cytomegalovirus infection status. Typing coverage differed by locus: A, B, C, DRB1 and DQB1 were typed in roughly 620-630 donors, DQA1 in 500 to 550, DPA1 in some 570, and DPB1 in approximately 450. Class I and class II HLA loci were covered by the typing at four-digit resolution. Using immunosequencing, the study profiled T cell repertoires from 550 to 750 subjects and related those repertoires to cytomegalovirus serostatus. In a later genetic analysis, genome-wide SNP genotypes for about three fifths of the roughly 670 donors were used, and that subset was treated as a discovery cohort. An earlier analysis of fewer than 700 of the donors applied high-throughput TCR beta sequencing to assess whether each TCR beta V gene segment acted as functional or pseudogenic. An early release covering 550 to 700 HLA-typed donors comprised about 300 gigabases of sequencing data and roughly 86 million unique TCR sequences. The genetic ancestry cluster associated with self-reported Caucasian donors included over 80% of the 398 genotyped donors. All discovery cohort repertoires had been generated on a single sequencing platform. Roughly 5 DR-DQ haplotypes were treated as single units for association and clustering because of strong linkage in the cohort. Donor age, sex, ethnicity and CMV serostatus were collected together with the repertoire data. Rather than drawing on any new phenotypic data, the later analysis identified candidate immune exposures from TCR beta sequences and the way those sequences occurred across donors. Beyond this particular receptor, the publication reports: It was suggested by the authors that the approach could potentially be generalized to other disease states and immunological phenotypes. A further reported finding was that TCR beta sequences accurately predicted the HLA-A and HLA-B alleles for most subjects in the first cohort. In a later analysis, some 18,000 TCR beta sequences were associated with specific HLA alleles at a false discovery rate of 0.05. Cytomegalovirus status was reported to be diagnosed by the classifier with high specificity and sensitivity in both the original and validation cohorts. Some IMGT-functional V segments, including TRBV6-2 and TRBV6-3, could not be distinguished by the 87-base-pair reads and were therefore excluded. A group of highly shared sequence variants was considered likely to be a technical artifact of the sequencing pipeline. In an earlier analysis of some 540 of the donors, most TCR beta V segments appeared in productive rearrangements about 87% or about 30% of the time, broadly matching IMGT annotations. HLA typing was unavailable for some donors at each locus, so association tests used only the typed subset. Roughly uniform sequencing depth across donors was assumed in presence/absence analyses, although this assumption may not hold. A few of the identified cytomegalovirus-associated TCR beta chains were confirmed in vitro to be specific for cytomegalovirus antigens. In this cohort, only TCR beta chains were sequenced, and detectable features were limited by the absence of alpha or paired-chain data. An association between a missense DCLRE1C variant and V-gene and J-gene trimming of TCR beta chains was found in a later genetic analysis and replicated in an independent cohort. In a later analysis, HLA-associated TCR beta chains showed more clonal expansion and lower generation probabilities than non-associated chains that were equally common. In the study, approximately 160 TCR beta chains were listed as associated with cytomegalovirus. According to a later analysis, parvovirus B19, influenza, CMV and Epstein-Barr virus appeared linked to several top co-occurrence clusters. Immune exposure information for the cohort was limited to CMV serostatus. When HLA alleles, especially DR and DQ, strongly co-occurred, attributing TCR associations to individual alleles was difficult. According to a later analysis, most CMV-associated TCR beta chains appeared to be HLA-restricted, and the HLA associations seemed to be driven largely by CMV exposure. Across donors, most TCR sequences were observed very rarely, whereas some public TCRs were present in many individuals. Compared with the approximately 600-donor mean, donors in an Asian-associated ancestry cluster had fewer N-insertions in productive TCRs, according to a later genetic analysis. The earlier analysis of approximately 590 of the donors excluded roughly 16 rarely observed V segments, including chromosome 9 orphons, because counts were too low. Linkage disequilibrium might explain the correlated functional status among segregating V segments, but an unknown experimental factor could not be ruled out. According to a later analysis, TCR association rates differed among HLA loci, with DRB1 alleles showing the most associated TCRs and HLA-C alleles showing the fewest.

This clone was counted a single time. The antigen this receptor binds is unknown. The input lacks base qualities; no much larger clone sits a single base away. The cohort comprised some 700 healthy bone marrow donors. All cohort members were sampled while nominally healthy, although unrecorded immune exposures were likely present. The donor tested CMV seronegative, placing the donor among the approximately 360 seronegative members of the cohort. A peripheral blood sample was provided by each donor, and peripheral blood mononuclear cells were used for TCR beta sequencing. The Qiagen DNeasy Blood Extraction Kit was used to extract genomic DNA from the blood cell samples. Looking up the germline V gene (reference sequence) yields CDR1 SGHNT and CDR2 YYREEE. The CDR3 measures 16 amino acids from cysteine to phenylalanine. Only the CDR3 DNA stays, 48 bases, in frame from base 1. V drops 0 bases and J drops 4 bases, leaving 14 bases in between.

Libraries were prepared through the immunoSEQ multiplex PCR assay. The multiplex PCR relied on a mix of 60 forward primers for TCR Vbeta segments and 13 reverse primers for TCR Jbeta segments. The CDR3 region of rearranged TCR beta genes was amplified from genomic DNA by a multiplex PCR assay. On the Illumina HiSeq System, the amplified TCR beta libraries were sequenced as 87-base-pair reads. The authors processed their data as follows. In a later analysis, some 80 million unique TCR beta chains were counted across the 650 to 750 repertoires, and roughly 10 million of these chains were shared by at least two donors. Raw reads were error-corrected and collapsed into unique sequences with a nearest-neighbor algorithm that merged closely related sequences to remove PCR and sequencing errors. To assign V, D and J gene segments, CDR3 sequences were aligned to IMGT reference sequences. For a sequence to be retained, a match of at least six nucleotides to both a V gene segment and a J gene segment was required. A rearrangement was called productive if the CDR3 had no stop codons and remained in frame with V and J, and every other rearrangement was called non-productive. Following IMGT convention, CDR3 was defined as the stretch from the second conserved V-encoded cysteine up to the conserved J-encoded phenylalanine. The earlier analysis of some 580 of the donors excluded any sequence lacking an unambiguous match to a single V gene segment. In an earlier analysis of 587 of the donors, a V segment was called functional when productive rearrangements were above 56.7%, and segregating when the standard deviation between donors exceeded 5%. A statistical classification framework was developed to diagnose cytomegalovirus status using the catalog of TCR beta chain sequences. In a later analysis, TCR nucleotide sequences were compared against IMGT/GENE-DB human TR gene sequences so that V and J genes could be assigned. The TCRdist pipeline was used in a later analysis to assign CDR3 sequences and most-parsimonious VDJ recombination scenarios. In a later analysis, every TCR beta chain was defined by the combination of its CDR3 amino acid sequence and its V-gene family, and reads without a unique V-gene family were dropped. In a later analysis, 500 to 650 highly shared, low-generation-probability nucleotide sequences were removed to address suspected cross-contamination and a sequencing artifact. For each public chain, a later analysis derived a clonal expansion index from normalized ranks of inferred template counts within each repertoire. In a later analysis, generation probabilities were computed using a VDJ recombination model fitted to out-of-frame rearrangements, and the results were checked against IGoR. Hypergeometric tests were used in a later analysis to score TCR-TCR, TCR-HLA and TCR-CMV co-occurrence, with a repertoire-size bias correction applied to the TCR pairs. A later analysis estimated false discovery rates by permuting HLA or CMV assignments 20 times. In a later analysis, co-occurring TCRs were grouped with DBSCAN, and TCRdist sequence similarity was added when clustering was performed within HLA-allele-positive subsets. Repertoires with fewer than 30,000 or more than 120,000 public chains, plus five repertoires with anomalous nucleotide sharing, were excluded from co-occurrence clustering. Here the immuneACCESS table is served through TCRdb, limited to in-frame sequences with V and J called. Missing clones are a known gap in these copies; in checked studies unresolved V genes cover under half, and the rest lacks a known reason. That table is the source of V, J and clone size, and D and trimming were worked out from the DNA. The sample records 100,000 to 120,000 clones, 78% of which are singletons. The ten largest clones represent roughly 1.2% of the sample.

The sequencing sample was made of PBMCs. The chain uses TRBV5-4 and TRBJ2-1, with a weak D call of TRBD1 (6 bases match). The sequence came from a young woman in good health and CMV-seronegative. The CDR3 sequence is CASSLVGQGIYNEQFF. The DNA reads as follows: TGTGCCAGCAGCTTGGTCGGGCAGGGGATATACAATGAGCAGTTCTTC.